Below are 24 T cell receptor beta chains sequenced from a single sample in a study of T-cell reconstitution after alpha-beta-depleted transplantation in children. Unique molecular identifiers were incorporated when the TCRbeta library was constructed. Each CDR3 protein gets one entry after TCRdb re-called the PCR reads with MiXCR. The table has more than 400,000 distinct CDR3 sequences, over 40% seen once. The sequenced sample was PBMCs, obtained before TCRalphabeta/CD19-depleted stem cell transplant. The receptor source for this set is a girl aged 2-10 years with aplastic anemia, due to receive a stem cell transplant.

The chain is built from TRBV7-2 and TRBJ2-1; no firm D call. The germline V gene encodes CDR1 SGHTA and CDR2 FQGNSA. The CDR3 extends over 15 amino acids. Deletions cut 1 base from V and 2 bases from J, with 9 bases between. Here the CDR3 reads CASSLGDHTYNEQFF. DNA of the CDR3: TGTGCCAGCAGCTTAGGGGATCATACCTACAATGAGCAGTTCTTC.

This clonotype was counted many times. The rearrangement uses TRBV5-1 and TRBJ2-2; TRBD2 aligns across 12 bases. Per germline, CDR1 SGHRS and CDR2 YFSETQ. CDR3 length equals 16 residues. Trimming removed 4 bases from V and 6 bases from J; junction bases left unmatched: 7. The CDR3 DNA is TGCGCCAGCAGCCCAAGACTAGCGGGAGAACCCGGGGAGCTGTTTTTT. It codes for CASSPRLAGEPGELFF. The whole variable domain, filled in from reference TRBV5-1 and TRBJ2-2, reads KAGVTQTPRYLIKTRGQQVTLSCSPISGHRSVSWYQQTPGQGLQFLFEYFSETQRNKGNFPGRFSGRQFSNSRSEMNVSTLELGDSALYLCASSPRLAGEPGELFFGEGSRLTVL.

About this clonotype: Possible read error: a much larger clone is one base away. This sequence joins TRBV7-2 and TRBJ1-1, with TRBD1 as a possible D gene (5 bases). The CDR3 is 14 amino acids. V shed 2 bases and J shed 12 bases, with 19 bases lying between them. Germline CDR1 and CDR2: SGHTA and FQGNSA. The CDR3 loop reads CASSLRQGMVETFF. As DNA, the CDR3 is TGTGCCAGCAGCTTACGGCAGGGTATGGTCGAAACTTTCTTT.

This clonotype came up many times. The chain uses TRBV21-1 and TRBJ2-5. TRBV21-1 is listed as a pseudogene. The CDR3 spans 14 residues. CDR3 loop: CASSWEQTQETQYF. For the CDR3, the DNA is TGTGCCAGCAGCTGGGAACAGACCCAAGAGACCCAGTACTTC.

CDR3 sequence: CASSPRGMDTEAFF. CDR3 nucleotide sequence: TGTGCCAGCAGTCCCCGGGGTATGGACACTGAAGCTTTCTTT. The V call is TRBV27, the J call TRBJ1-1; D not certain. Germline V gives CDR1 MNHEY, CDR2 SMNVEV (reference sequence). CDR3 size: 14 residues. V lost 5 bases to trimming and J lost 3 bases, with 13 bases between them.

This clonotype has a handful of counts. CDR3 sequence (DNA): TGCAGTGCTACTCCGGGCGGGAGATCAAACATTCAGTACTTC. Protein sequence: CSATPGGRSNIQYF. V usage is TRBV20-1 and J usage is TRBJ2-4; TRBD2 agrees at 7 bases. The CDR3 sequence is 14 residues long. Germline V gives CDR1 DFQATT, CDR2 SNEGSKA (reference sequence). Trimming removed 4 bases from V and 6 bases from J; junction bases left unmatched: 9.

This clonotype was picked up many times. V gene TRBV3-1 combines with J gene TRBJ1-1, with D unclear. Per the germline V gene, CDR1 is LGHDT and CDR2 is YNNKEL (reference sequence). The V and J ends lost 1 base and 5 bases respectively, with 8 bases between them. The CDR3 runs to 13 residues. The CDR3 sequence is CASSQVDRTEAFF. The CDR3 DNA is TGTGCCAGCAGCCAAGTCGATCGGACTGAAGCTTTCTTT.

This clonotype was found many times. The genes are TRBV4-1 and TRBJ2-7, with a possible D match to TRBD2 (5 bases). Trimming took off 2 bases at V and 6 bases at J, with 17 bases between the two ends. The germline gives CDR1 MGHRA, CDR2 YSYEKL. The CDR3 runs to 15 residues. The CDR3 reads CASSQPLARRSEQYF. For the CDR3, the DNA is TGCGCCAGCAGCCAACCCCTAGCAAGGAGGAGCGAGCAGTACTTC.

The sample holds a few counts of this clonotype. The chain links TRBV6-5 to TRBJ2-3; D is unresolved. V gave up 0 bases and J gave up 4 bases, with 11 bases separating them. This CDR3 region has 15 residues. Germline CDR1 and CDR2: MNHEY and SVGAGI. The CDR3 DNA sequence: TGTGCCAGCAGTTACTCGAGGTCTGGGGCAGATACGCAGTATTTT. Translation gives CASSYSRSGADTQYF.

This clonotype came up a few times. V is TRBV6-2 or TRBV6-3 and J is TRBJ2-1; D not resolved. Per germline, CDR1 MNHEY and CDR2 SVGEGT. V gave up 8 bases and J gave up 3 bases, with 20 bases separating them. This CDR3 comprises 16 residues. The CDR3 sequence: CASGENLELFYNEQFF. The CDR3 bases are TGTGCCAGCGGGGAAAATCTAGAACTGTTCTACAATGAGCAGTTCTTC.

The chain recombines TRBV7-8 with TRBJ2-1; 11 positions agree with TRBD2. The CDR3 covers 16 residues. The germline V gene encodes CDR1 SGHVS and CDR2 FQNEAQ. V trimming: 4 bases; J trimming: 4 bases; junction bases outside the gene matches: 6. The CDR3 spells CASSSETSGDYNEQFF. For the CDR3, the DNA is TGTGCCAGCAGCTCCGAGACTAGCGGGGATTACAATGAGCAGTTCTTC.

The chain joins TRBV12-3 or TRBV12-4 to TRBJ2-2; 8 bases line up with TRBD1. The CDR3 contains 14 residues. With 2 bases clipped from V and 8 bases from J, the junction kept 4 bases outside the gene matches. CDR3 residues: CASSLYGQGGELFF. Written as DNA, the CDR3 is TGTGCCAGCAGTTTATATGGACAGGGTGGGGAGCTGTTTTTT.

The gene calls are TRBV12-3 or TRBV12-4 and TRBJ2-1; no definite D call. Trimming pared 5 bases from V and 4 bases from J, leaving 12 bases between. The CDR3 has 14 amino acids. The CDR3 region is CASSPATDYNEQFF. In nucleotides, the CDR3 is TGTGCCAGCAGTCCAGCGACGGATTACAATGAGCAGTTCTTC.

The gene calls are TRBV28 and TRBJ2-7; D is possibly TRBD2 (5 bases). The CDR3 loop spans 14 amino acids. Between the trimmed V and J ends, which lost 7 bases and 6 bases, there was a span of 19 bases. CDR1 and CDR2 from the germline V gene are MDHEN and SYDVKM. CDR3 DNA sequence: TGTGCCAGCACCTCCTATGAGCCCCGGGGCGAGCAGTACTTC. Amino acid sequence: CASTSYEPRGEQYF.

The chain has TRBV6-5 and TRBJ2-1; 10 nucleotides match TRBD2. Germline V CDR1 and CDR2: MNHEY, SVGAGI. With V trimmed by 3 bases and J by 7 bases, 15 bases remained unmatched. The CDR3 covers 18 residues. CDR3 sequence reads: CASSYLWASSGSVNEQFF. CDR3 nucleotide sequence: TGTGCCAGCAGTTATTTATGGGCGTCTAGCGGGAGTGTAAATGAGCAGTTCTTC.

The chain employs TRBV20-1 and TRBJ1-4; D is unclear. The CDR3 is made up of 11 amino acids. The V end lost 4 bases, the J end lost 15 bases, and 15 bases lay between the germline ends. The V gene's germline CDR1 is DFQATT and CDR2 SNEGSKA (reference sequence). CDR3 residues: CSANLGPGMFF. DNA of the CDR3: TGCAGTGCTAACCTTGGTCCGGGGATGTTTTTT.

The rearrangement joins TRBV7-3 to TRBJ2-3, with a weak D call TRBD1 (5 bases). The CDR3 is 14 amino acids. V was clipped by 5 bases and J by 2 bases, with 11 bases between them. CDR1 SGHTA and CDR2 FQGTGA come from the germline V gene. The CDR3 spells CASSPWGPTDTQYF. In DNA form, the CDR3 reads TGTGCCAGCAGCCCCTGGGGCCCCACAGATACGCAGTATTTT. The whole variable domain, filled in from reference TRBV7-3 and TRBJ2-3, reads GAGVSQTPSNKVTEKGKYVELRCDPISGHTALYWYRQSLGQGPEFLIYFQGTGAADDSGLPNDRFFAVRPEGSVSTLKIQRTERGDSAVYLCASSPWGPTDTQYFGPGTRLTVL.

The chain is built from TRBV12-3 or TRBV12-4 and TRBJ1-2; unclear D gene. The CDR3 is made up of 15 amino acids. V lost 7 bases to trimming and J lost 2 bases, with 17 bases between them. CDR3 bases: TGTGCCAGCACCATAGGCCCGGGTGGGAACTATGGCTACACCTTC. Amino acid sequence: CASTIGPGGNYGYTF.

This clonotype was counted only a few times. CDR3 coding DNA: TGCAGTGCTAGGGTGGCGGATCCTAGCACAGATACGCAGTATTTT. Protein: CSARVADPSTDTQYF. The rearrangement joins TRBV20-1 to TRBJ2-3; D is uncertain. Trimming removed 3 bases at V and 0 bases at J, with 13 bases between. Germline CDR1 is DFQATT and CDR2 is SNEGSKA (reference sequence). CDR3 length: 15 residues.

The chain joins TRBV20-1 to TRBJ1-2; 8 nucleotides agree with TRBD1. V was pared by 5 bases and J by 7 bases, with 9 bases of the junction left unmatched. The germline CDR1 and CDR2 sequences are DFQATT and SNEGSKA (reference sequence). CDR3 length equals 13 residues. Here the CDR3 reads CSALTGGNGGYTF. Here the CDR3 DNA reads TGCAGTGCTCTTACAGGGGGTAATGGTGGCTACACCTTC.

This clonotype was seen a handful of times. V and J are TRBV7-9 and TRBJ1-5, with D possibly TRBD1 on 6 matching bases. CDR3 size: 15 residues. Germline values: CDR1 SEHNR, CDR2 FQNEAQ (reference sequence). V lost 1 base, J lost 4 bases, and 11 bases lay in between. The CDR3 loop reads CASSLGSTGNQPQHF. Written as DNA, the CDR3 is TGTGCCAGCAGCTTAGGGTCGACAGGAAATCAGCCCCAGCATTTT.

The chain carries TRBV5-1 and TRBJ2-1; TRBD2 matches 10 bases. Germline V gene lookup returns CDR1 SGHRS and CDR2 YFSETQ. Unmatched junction bases numbered 9, after V lost 0 bases and J lost 6 bases. The CDR3 spans 17 residues. CDR3 region: CASSLDPVLAGLNEQFF. In nucleotides, the CDR3 is TGCGCCAGCAGCTTGGACCCTGTACTAGCGGGGCTCAATGAGCAGTTCTTC.

This clonotype was recorded many times. The chain is built from TRBV3-1 and TRBJ1-2; weak D call: TRBD1 (5 bases). The germline V gene has CDR1 LGHDT and CDR2 YNNKEL (reference sequence). This CDR3 has 15 amino acids. V was trimmed by 4 bases and J by 8 bases, leaving 20 bases between them. CDR3 amino acids: CASSPDLKGSGGYTF. In DNA form, the CDR3 reads TGTGCCAGCAGCCCCGACCTGAAGGGGAGTGGCGGCTACACCTTC.

This clonotype came up many times. This sequence joins TRBV4-3 and TRBJ2-2; D call uncertain. Trimming took off 0 bases at V and 4 bases at J, with 12 bases between the two ends. Per germline, CDR1 LGHNA and CDR2 YSLEER. CDR3 size: 16 residues. The CDR3 region is CASSQEFFASTGELFF. The DNA for the CDR3 is TGCGCCAGCAGCCAAGAATTTTTCGCCTCCACCGGGGAGCTGTTTTTT.